The clone carrying this TCR beta chain has at least ten counts. The target antigen is unknown. The study made its TCR cDNA through 5'RACE template switching. That step introduced a universal primer site along with UMIs. TCRdb analysed the 5' RACE reads with MiXCR anew, one entry per CDR3 protein. Here the sample spans approximately 300,000 distinct CDR3 sequences, 10% to 15% being singletons. The record originates from a study of T cells after yellow fever vaccination. Study-wide background: Fractions with few cells were prepared using SMART-Seq v4 Ultra Low Input.

The study, taken as a whole, reports: Some clonotypes, a small share, were shared between CD4 and CD8 compartments. One caveat is that FACS-sorted repertoires could contain abundant clonotypes contaminating from the bulk population.

Germline CDR1 reads SGHDT; CDR2 reads YYEEEE. V lost 4 bases, J lost 5 bases, and 5 bases stayed unmatched. The CDR3 runs to 15 residues. The chain combines TRBV5-6 with TRBJ2-1, with TRBD2 identical over 11 bases. The specimen comprised CD4+ T cells sorted from PBMCs, sampled 45 days after the yellow fever booster vaccination. The TCR comes from a man under 40 who received the YFV17D yellow fever vaccine. The CDR3 here is CASSLAGGSNNEQFF. The CDR3 nucleotides read TGTGCCAGCAGCCTAGCGGGAGGCTCTAACAATGAGCAGTTCTTC.